Each of the 15 T cell receptor beta chains below was sequenced from the same sample in a study of shared clonotypes between healthy human individuals. Measured with immunoSEQ multiplex PCR; TCRdb has only the in-frame clones, and not every one. Of some 1,400,000 clones in the sample, roughly 96% were seen once. Source material: naive CD4+ T cells sorted from blood. Sample subset: CD45RA+ positively selected. These receptors were obtained from a man aged 25 to 45 in good health.

The chain recombines TRBV7-2 with TRBJ2-2; D could derive from TRBD1 or TRBD2 (6 bases each). Germline V gene lookup returns CDR1 SGHTA and CDR2 FQGNSA. The V end lost 5 bases, the J end lost 5 bases, and 12 bases lay between the germline ends. The CDR3 length is 14 residues. The CDR3 here is CASSQQGLTGELFF. The CDR3 DNA is TGTGCCAGCAGCCAACAGGGACTTACCGGGGAGCTGTTTTTT. The whole variable domain, remainder taken from reference TRBV7-2 and TRBJ2-2, is GAGVSQSPSNKVTEKGKDVELRCDPISGHTALYWYRQSLGQGLEFLIYFQGNSAPDKSGLPSDRFSAERTGGSVSTLTIQRTQQEDSAVYLCASSQQGLTGELFFGEGSRLTVL.

The chain combines TRBV7-8 with TRBJ2-2; D unclear. Germline V gene lookup returns CDR1 SGHVS and CDR2 FQNEAQ. Trimming stripped 5 bases from V and 6 bases from J, with 13 bases between. The CDR3 contains 14 residues. This CDR3 is CASSKFSSAGELFF. The CDR3 DNA follows: TGTGCCAGCAGCAAGTTTTCATCTGCCGGGGAGCTGTTTTTT.

V and J are TRBV30 and TRBJ2-1; D is undetermined. The germline V gene encodes CDR1 GTSNPN and CDR2 SVGIG (reference sequence). CDR3 size: 14 residues. V dropped 5 bases and J dropped 9 bases, with 20 bases sitting between them. CDR3 loop: CAWGSRRQSGEQFF. For the CDR3, the DNA is TGTGCCTGGGGATCCAGACGGCAGTCAGGTGAGCAGTTCTTC.

This clone occurred once. The chain carries TRBV13 and TRBJ2-7; TRBD1 aligns across 7 bases. The CDR3 totals 14 residues. In germline, CDR1 is PRHDT, CDR2 FYEKMQ (reference sequence). J was trimmed by 6 bases and V by 4 bases; bases with no gene match: 9. CDR3 region: CASSSNRGRGEQYF. The CDR3 DNA is TGTGCCAGCAGCTCCAACAGGGGAAGGGGCGAGCAGTACTTC.

J is TRBJ1-1 and V is TRBV7-2; D call uncertain. Trimming shortened V by 1 base and J by 3 bases, and 9 bases separated the two germline ends. The germline gives CDR1 SGHTA, CDR2 FQGNSA. The CDR3 totals 14 residues. The CDR3 DNA reads as TGTGCCAGCAGCTTAGTCGTCGGGGACACTGAAGCTTTCTTT. Translated: CASSLVVGDTEAFF.

In DNA, the CDR3 is TGTGCCAGCAGTGCTTTACTAGCGGGAGGGCACGAGCAGTACTTC. Protein sequence: CASSALLAGGHEQYF. The V call is TRBV27, the J call TRBJ2-7; 13 bases agree with TRBD2. In germline, CDR1 is MNHEY, CDR2 SMNVEV (reference sequence). This CDR3 has 15 amino acids. Unmatched junction bases numbered 6, after V lost 5 bases and J lost 5 bases.

The rearrangement uses TRBV10-2 and TRBJ2-1; 11 nucleotides align to TRBD2. The CDR3 is made up of 18 amino acids. From germline, CDR1 is WSHSY and CDR2 SAAADI. V lost 0 bases, J lost 9 bases, and 13 bases stayed unmatched. CDR3 loop: CASSESYSGLAGRGEQFF. CDR3 nucleotide sequence: TGCGCCAGCAGTGAGTCCTATTCCGGACTAGCGGGTAGGGGTGAGCAGTTCTTC.

This chain joins TRBV27 and TRBJ2-5; 7 positions match TRBD1. The CDR3 sequence is 15 residues long. Germline V CDR1 and CDR2: MNHEY, SMNVEV (reference sequence). V shed 2 bases and J 5 bases; nucleotides not matched to a gene: 8. CDR3 nucleotides: TGTGCCAGCAGTTTAGGGGACAGCCTGGGGGAGACCCAGTACTTC. Amino acid sequence: CASSLGDSLGETQYF.

Remarks on this clone: A read error may account for a junction end that differs from germline. The CDR3 loop reads CASSGPLAGPHGF. The DNA for the CDR3 is TGTGCCAGCAGTGGCCCACTAGCGGGGCCACATGGCTTT. V and J are TRBV28 and TRBJ2-3; 10 bases agree with TRBD2. From germline, CDR1 is MDHEN and CDR2 SYDVKM. The CDR3 is 13 amino acids.

The chain links TRBV5-6 to TRBJ2-7, with D unclear. This CDR3 has 14 residues. The V end lost 6 bases, the J end lost 0 bases, and 13 bases lay between the germline ends. Per the germline V gene, CDR1 is SGHDT and CDR2 is YYEEEE. CDR3: CASTPQSFSYEQYF. The CDR3 coding sequence is TGTGCCAGCACCCCACAGAGTTTCTCCTACGAGCAGTACTTC.

The chain is built from TRBV7-2 and TRBJ2-7; no reliable D call. Trimming left V 6 bases short and J 2 bases short, with 8 bases between. CDR1 and CDR2 (germline): SGHTA, FQGNSA. This CDR3 region has 12 residues. CDR3 in amino acids: CASSSHPYEQYF. The CDR3 DNA is TGTGCCAGCAGTTCCCACCCCTACGAGCAGTACTTC.

V is TRBV6-5 and J is TRBJ2-7, with a possible D match to TRBD1 (7 bases). This CDR3 contains 13 residues. V was pared by 4 bases and J by 7 bases, with 14 bases between. The germline V gene encodes CDR1 MNHEY and CDR2 SVGAGI. This chain's CDR3 is CASSLPRGREQYF. CDR3 coding DNA: TGTGCCAGCAGTTTACCCAGGGGGAGGGAGCAGTACTTC.

The genes are TRBV14 and TRBJ2-1; no definite D call. CDR1 and CDR2 from the germline V gene are SGHDN and FVKESK. This CDR3 spans 15 amino acids. V was trimmed by 1 base and J by 1 base, leaving 8 bases between them. CDR3 DNA sequence: TGTGCCAGCAGCCAAGTATATAGTTCCTACAATGAGCAGTTCTTC. Protein sequence: CASSQVYSSYNEQFF.

The V and J genes are TRBV21-1 and TRBJ2-3; the table calls TRBD2, which could not be checked here. TRBV21-1 corresponds to a pseudogene. The CDR3 runs 15 residues. CDR3 nucleotide sequence: TGTGCCAGCAGCAGCCTGAGGGCGTTGTCTAGTACGCAGTATTTT. Encoded protein: CASSSLRALSSTQYF.

J is TRBJ2-5 and V is TRBV5-4; 11 nucleotides match TRBD2. The CDR3 is 15 amino acids. Trimming cost V 4 bases and J 1 base; bases outside gene matches: 3. CDR1 and CDR2 (germline): SGHNT, YYREEE (reference sequence). CDR3 bases: TGTGCCAGCAGCGCGACTAGCGGGACCCAAGAGACCCAGTACTTC. Translation gives CASSATSGTQETQYF.